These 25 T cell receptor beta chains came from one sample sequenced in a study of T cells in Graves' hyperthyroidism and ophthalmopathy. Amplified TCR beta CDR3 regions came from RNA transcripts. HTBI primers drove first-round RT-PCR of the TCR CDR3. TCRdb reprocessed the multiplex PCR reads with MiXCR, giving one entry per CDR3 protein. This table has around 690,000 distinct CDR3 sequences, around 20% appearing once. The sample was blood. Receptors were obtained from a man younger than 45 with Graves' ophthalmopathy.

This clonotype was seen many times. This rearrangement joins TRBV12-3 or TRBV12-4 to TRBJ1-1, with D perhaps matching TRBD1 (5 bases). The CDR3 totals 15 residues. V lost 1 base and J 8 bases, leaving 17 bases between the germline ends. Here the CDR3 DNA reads TGTGCCAGCAGTTTAGGGGATTGGGGGTTAAGAGAAGCTTTCTTT. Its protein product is CASSLGDWGLREAFF.

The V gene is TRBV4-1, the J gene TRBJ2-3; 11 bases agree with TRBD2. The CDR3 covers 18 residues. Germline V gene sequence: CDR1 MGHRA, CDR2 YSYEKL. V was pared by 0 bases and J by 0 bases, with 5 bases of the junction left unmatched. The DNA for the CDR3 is TGCGCCAGCAGCCAAGAGCCCGGACTAGCGGGTAGCACAGATACGCAGTATTTT. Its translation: CASSQEPGLAGSTDTQYF.

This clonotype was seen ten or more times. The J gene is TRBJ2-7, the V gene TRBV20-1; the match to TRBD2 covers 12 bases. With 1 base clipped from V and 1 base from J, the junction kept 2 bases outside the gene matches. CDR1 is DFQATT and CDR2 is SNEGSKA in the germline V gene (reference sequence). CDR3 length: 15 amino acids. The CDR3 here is CSARGTSGTSYEQYF. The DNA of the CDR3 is TGCAGTGCTAGAGGGACTAGCGGGACTTCCTACGAGCAGTACTTC.

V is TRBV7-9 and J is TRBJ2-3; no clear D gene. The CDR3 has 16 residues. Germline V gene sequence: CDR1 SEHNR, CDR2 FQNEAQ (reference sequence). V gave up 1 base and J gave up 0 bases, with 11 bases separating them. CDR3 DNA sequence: TGTGCCAGCAGCTTAGATCCGAGAACTAGCACAGATACGCAGTATTTT. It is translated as CASSLDPRTSTDTQYF.

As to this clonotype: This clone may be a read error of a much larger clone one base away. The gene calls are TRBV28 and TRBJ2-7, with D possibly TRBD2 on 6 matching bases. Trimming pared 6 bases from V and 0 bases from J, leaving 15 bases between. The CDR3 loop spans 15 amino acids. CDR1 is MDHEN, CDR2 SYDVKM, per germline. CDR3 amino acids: CASSRGLPYSYEQYF. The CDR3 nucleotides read TGTGCCAGCAGCCGTGGACTACCGTACTCCTACGAGCAGTACTTC.

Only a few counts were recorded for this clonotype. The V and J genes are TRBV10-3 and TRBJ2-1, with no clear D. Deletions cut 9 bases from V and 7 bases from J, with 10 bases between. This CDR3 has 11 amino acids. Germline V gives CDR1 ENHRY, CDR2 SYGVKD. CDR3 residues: CAIAQVNEQFF. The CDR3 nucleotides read TGTGCCATAGCTCAGGTGAATGAGCAGTTCTTC.

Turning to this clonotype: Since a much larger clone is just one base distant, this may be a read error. CDR3: CASATGGAGTDTQYF. Written as DNA, the CDR3 is TGTGCCAGCGCTACGGGTGGTGCGGGGACAGATACGCAGTATTTT. The rearrangement joins TRBV6-1 to TRBJ2-3, with TRBD2 as a possible D gene (6 bases). Germline-derived CDR1 and CDR2 are MNHNS and SASEGT. CDR3 length: 15 amino acids. V was shortened by 8 bases and J by 3 bases, with 18 bases between the two germline ends.

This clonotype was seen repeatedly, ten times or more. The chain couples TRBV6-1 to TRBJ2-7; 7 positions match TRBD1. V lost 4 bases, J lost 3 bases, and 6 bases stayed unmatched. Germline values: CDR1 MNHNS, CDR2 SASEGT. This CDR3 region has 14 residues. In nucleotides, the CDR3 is TGTGCCAGCAGTGGGGCGGCAGGGGGCTACGAGCAGTACTTC. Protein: CASSGAAGGYEQYF.

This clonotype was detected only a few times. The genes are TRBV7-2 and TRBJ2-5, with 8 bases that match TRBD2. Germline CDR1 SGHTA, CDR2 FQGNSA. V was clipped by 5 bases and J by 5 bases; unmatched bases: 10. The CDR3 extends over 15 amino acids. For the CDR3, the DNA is TGTGCCAGCAGCCCCTCAAGCGGGAGTGCGGAGACCCAGTACTTC. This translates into CASSPSSGSAETQYF.

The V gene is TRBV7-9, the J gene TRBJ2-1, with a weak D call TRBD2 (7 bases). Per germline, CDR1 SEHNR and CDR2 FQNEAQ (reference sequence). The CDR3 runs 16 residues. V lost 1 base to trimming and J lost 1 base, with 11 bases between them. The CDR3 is CASSLGGGVSYNEQFF. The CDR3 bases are TGTGCCAGCAGCTTAGGAGGGGGGGTTTCCTACAATGAGCAGTTCTTC.

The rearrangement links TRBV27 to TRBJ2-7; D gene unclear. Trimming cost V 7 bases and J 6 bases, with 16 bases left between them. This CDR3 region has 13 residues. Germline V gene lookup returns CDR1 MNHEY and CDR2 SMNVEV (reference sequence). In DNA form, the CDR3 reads TGTGCCAGCAATTTTATAGGGTTGGGCGAGCAGTACTTC. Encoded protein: CASNFIGLGEQYF.

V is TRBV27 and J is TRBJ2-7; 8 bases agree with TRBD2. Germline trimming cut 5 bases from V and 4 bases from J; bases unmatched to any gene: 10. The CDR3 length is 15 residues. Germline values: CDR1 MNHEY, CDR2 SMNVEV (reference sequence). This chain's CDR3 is CASSPTGGPIYEQYF. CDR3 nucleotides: TGTGCCAGCAGTCCAACGGGAGGGCCGATTTACGAGCAGTACTTC.

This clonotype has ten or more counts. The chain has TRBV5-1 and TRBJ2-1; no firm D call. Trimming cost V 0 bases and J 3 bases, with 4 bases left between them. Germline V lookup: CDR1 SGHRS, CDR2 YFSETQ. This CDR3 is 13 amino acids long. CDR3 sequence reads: CASSLEVYNEQFF. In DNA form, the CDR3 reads TGCGCCAGCAGCTTGGAAGTCTACAATGAGCAGTTCTTC.

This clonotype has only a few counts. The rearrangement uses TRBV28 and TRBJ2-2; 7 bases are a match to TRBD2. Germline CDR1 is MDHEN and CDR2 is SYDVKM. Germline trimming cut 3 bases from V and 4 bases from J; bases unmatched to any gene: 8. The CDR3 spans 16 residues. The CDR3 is CASSFRASGFTGELFF. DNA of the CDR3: TGTGCCAGCAGTTTTAGGGCTAGCGGCTTCACCGGGGAGCTGTTTTTT.

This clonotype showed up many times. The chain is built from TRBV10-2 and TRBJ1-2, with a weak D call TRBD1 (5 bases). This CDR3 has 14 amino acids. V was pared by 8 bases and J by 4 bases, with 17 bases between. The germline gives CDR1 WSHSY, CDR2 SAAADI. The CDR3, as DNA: TGCGCCAGCGGGGGACCGATGGACGCCTATGGCTACACCTTC. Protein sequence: CASGGPMDAYGYTF.

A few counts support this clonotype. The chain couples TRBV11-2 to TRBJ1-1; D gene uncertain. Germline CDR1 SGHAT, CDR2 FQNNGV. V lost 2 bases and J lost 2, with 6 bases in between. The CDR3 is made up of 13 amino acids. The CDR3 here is CASSLFTNTEAFF. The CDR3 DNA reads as TGTGCCAGCAGCTTATTTACCAACACTGAAGCTTTCTTT.

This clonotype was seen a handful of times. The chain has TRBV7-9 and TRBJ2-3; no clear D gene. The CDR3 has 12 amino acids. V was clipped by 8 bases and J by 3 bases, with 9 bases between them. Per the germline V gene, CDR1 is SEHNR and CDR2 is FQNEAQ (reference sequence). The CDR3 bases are TGTGCCAGCCTCCAGAGTACAGATACGCAGTATTTT. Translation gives CASLQSTDTQYF.

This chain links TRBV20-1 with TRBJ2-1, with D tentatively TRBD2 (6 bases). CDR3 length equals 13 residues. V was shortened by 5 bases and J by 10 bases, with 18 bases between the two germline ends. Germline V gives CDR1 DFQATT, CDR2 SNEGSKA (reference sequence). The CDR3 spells CSASGETRGEQFF. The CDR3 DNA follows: TGCAGTGCTTCGGGGGAGACGCGAGGCGAGCAGTTCTTC.

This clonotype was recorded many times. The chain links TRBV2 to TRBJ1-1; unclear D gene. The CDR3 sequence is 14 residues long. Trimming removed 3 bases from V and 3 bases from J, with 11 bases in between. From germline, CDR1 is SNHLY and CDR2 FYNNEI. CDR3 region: CASSETRGHTEAFF. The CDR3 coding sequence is TGTGCCAGCAGTGAGACCCGCGGCCACACTGAAGCTTTCTTT.

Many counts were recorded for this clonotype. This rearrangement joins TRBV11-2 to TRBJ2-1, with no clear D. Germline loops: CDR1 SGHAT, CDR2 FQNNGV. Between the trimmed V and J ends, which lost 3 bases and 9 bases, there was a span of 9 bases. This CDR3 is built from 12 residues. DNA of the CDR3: TGTGCCAGCAGCTTCGAGCGAAGTGAGCAGTTCTTC. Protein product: CASSFERSEQFF.

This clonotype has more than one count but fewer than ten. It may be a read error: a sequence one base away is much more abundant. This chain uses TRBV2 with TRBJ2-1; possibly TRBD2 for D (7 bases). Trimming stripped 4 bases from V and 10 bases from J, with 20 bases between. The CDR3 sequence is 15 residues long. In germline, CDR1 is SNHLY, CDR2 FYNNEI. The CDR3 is CASSVAGEVGAEQFF. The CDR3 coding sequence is TGTGCCAGCAGTGTGGCGGGAGAAGTGGGGGCCGAGCAGTTCTTC.

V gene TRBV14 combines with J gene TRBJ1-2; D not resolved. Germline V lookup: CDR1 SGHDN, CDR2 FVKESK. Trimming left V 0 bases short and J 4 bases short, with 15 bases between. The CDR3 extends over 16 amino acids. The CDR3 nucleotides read TGTGCCAGCAGCCAAGATATGCCTAACGGATTCTATGGCTACACCTTC. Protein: CASSQDMPNGFYGYTF.

The CDR3 DNA follows: TGTGCCAGCAGTGCGGCAGGATGGCAAGAGACCCAGTACTTC. Its translation is CASSAAGWQETQYF. The V and J genes are TRBV6-1 and TRBJ2-5; D is uncertain. The germline gives CDR1 MNHNS, CDR2 SASEGT. CDR3 length equals 14 residues. The V end was cut by 4 bases, the J end by 2 bases, with 11 bases between.

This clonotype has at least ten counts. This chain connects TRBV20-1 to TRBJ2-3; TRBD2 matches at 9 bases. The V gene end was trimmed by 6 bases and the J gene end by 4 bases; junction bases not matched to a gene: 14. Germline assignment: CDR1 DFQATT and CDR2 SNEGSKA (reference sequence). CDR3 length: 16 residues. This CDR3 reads CSARDGGRAVADTQYF. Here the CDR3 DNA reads TGCAGTGCCCGGGACGGCGGGAGGGCTGTAGCAGATACGCAGTATTTT.

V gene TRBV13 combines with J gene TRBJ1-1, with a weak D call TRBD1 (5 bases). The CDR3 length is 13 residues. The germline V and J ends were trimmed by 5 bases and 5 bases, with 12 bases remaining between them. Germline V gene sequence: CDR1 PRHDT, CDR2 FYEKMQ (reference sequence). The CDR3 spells CASSPSGATEAFF. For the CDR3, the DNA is TGTGCCAGCAGCCCCAGTGGGGCGACTGAAGCTTTCTTT.